This T cell receptor (beta chain) was retrieved from a study of cytomegalovirus exposure and HLA in healthy donors. Points from the study as a whole: Under in vitro conditions, a few CMV-associated chains were confirmed as specific for CMV antigens. Association of approximately 18,000 TCR beta sequences with HLA alleles was found at 0.05 false discovery rate in a later analysis.

As for this clone: Antigen unknown.

The CDR3 consists of 15 residues. Germline V gene lookup returns CDR1 SGHRS and CDR2 YFSETQ. With 0 bases removed from V and 6 bases from J, the gap between germline ends came to 15 bases. The PCR ran on 60 Vbeta and 13 Jbeta primers. Assay used: immunoSEQ multiplex PCR; TCRdb lists only in-frame clones, some missing. Among approximately 70,000 clones listed, roughly 68% were seen once. Donors in the study were healthy people who gave bone marrow. The receptor was isolated from a woman aged 55-70 years in good health and CMV-seropositive. The chain is built from TRBV5-1 and TRBJ1-2; TRBD1 might be the D (6 bases). Sequencing was performed on PBMCs. CDR3 coding DNA: TGCGCCAGCAGCTTGGGGGGGCTGTCAAGGCATGGCTACACCTTC. Encoded protein: CASSLGGLSRHGYTF.